This T cell receptor beta chain was captured by sequencing in a study of blood T cell repertoires in COVID-19. Concerning this clone itself: Other DNA sequences from this sample encode an identical CDR3 as well.

Measured with immunoSEQ multiplex PCR; TCRdb has only the in-frame clones, and not every one. The sample carries roughly 280,000 clones, 88% recorded once. Germline V gene data show CDR1 as SEHNR and CDR2 as FQNEAQ (reference sequence). This CDR3 is 15 amino acids long. The V gene end was trimmed by 4 bases and the J gene end by 7 bases; junction bases not matched to a gene: 2. Sequenced: PBMCs or T cells enriched from blood (not recorded which). This chain links TRBV7-9 with TRBJ2-1, with 15 nucleotides matching TRBD2. This clonotype originated in a woman between 45 and 65 years old who had recovered from COVID-19. CDR3 region: CASSSGLAGGNEQFF. The CDR3 bases are TGTGCCAGCAGCTCGGGACTAGCGGGAGGTAATGAGCAGTTCTTC. Combining the CDR3 with reference TRBV7-9 and TRBJ2-1 gives the whole variable domain DTGVSQNPRHKITKRGQNVTFRCDPISEHNRLYWYRQTLGQGPEFLTYFQNEAQLEKSRLLSDRFSAERPKGSFSTLEIQRTEQGDSAMYLCASSSGLAGGNEQFFGPGTRLTVL.